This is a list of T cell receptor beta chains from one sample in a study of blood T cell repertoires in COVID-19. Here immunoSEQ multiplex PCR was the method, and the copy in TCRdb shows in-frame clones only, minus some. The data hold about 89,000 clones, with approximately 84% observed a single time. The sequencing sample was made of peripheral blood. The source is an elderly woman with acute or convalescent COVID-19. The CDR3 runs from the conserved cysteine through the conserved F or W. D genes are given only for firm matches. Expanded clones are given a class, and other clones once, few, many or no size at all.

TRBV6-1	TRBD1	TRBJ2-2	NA	CASSEGWKGATGELFF	TGTGCCAGCAGTGAAGGGTGGAAGGGGGCGACCGGGGAGCTGTTTTTT
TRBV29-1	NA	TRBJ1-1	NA	CSVLDRANTEAFF	TGCAGCGTACTTGACAGAGCGAACACTGAAGCTTTCTTT
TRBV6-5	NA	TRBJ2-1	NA	CASSPGVGNEQFF	TGTGCCAGCAGTCCCGGGGTGGGAAATGAGCAGTTCTTC
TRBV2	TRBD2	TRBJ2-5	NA	CASSGGTSWGTQYF	TGTGCCAGCAGTGGAGGGACTAGCTGGGGGACCCAGTACTTC
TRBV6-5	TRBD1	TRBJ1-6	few	CASSLDRGNFSPLHF	TGTGCCAGCAGCCTCGACAGGGGGAACTTTTCACCCCTCCACTTT
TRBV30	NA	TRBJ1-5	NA	CAWSVGIGQTNQPQHF	TGTGCCTGGAGTGTTGGGATCGGACAGACGAATCAGCCCCAGCATTTT
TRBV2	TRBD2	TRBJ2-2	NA	CASSEGRGGTARLFF	TGTGCCAGCAGTGAGGGGCGGGGGGGCACCGCGAGGCTGTTTTTT
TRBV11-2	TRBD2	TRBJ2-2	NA	CASRGGKPGLASVGELFF	TGTGCCAGCAGGGGGGGAAAACCGGGACTAGCCTCGGTAGGGGAGCTGTTTTTT
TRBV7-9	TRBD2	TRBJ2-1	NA	CASTLLSGGDYNEQFF	TGTGCCAGCACCCTCTTAAGCGGGGGCGATTACAATGAGCAGTTCTTC
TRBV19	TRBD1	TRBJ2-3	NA	CASSPDREVLSTDTQYF	TGTGCCAGTAGTCCGGACAGGGAAGTCTTGAGCACAGATACGCAGTATTTT
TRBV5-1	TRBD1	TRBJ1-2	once	CASSLGDRPYGYTF	TGCGCCAGCAGCTTAGGGGACAGACCCTATGGCTACACCTTC
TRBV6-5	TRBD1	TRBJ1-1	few	CASTRGQGTFF	TGTGCCAGCACTAGGGGACAGGGAACTTTCTTT
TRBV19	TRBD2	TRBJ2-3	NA	CASSILSRGVRSDTQYF	TGTGCCAGTAGTATACTCTCACGGGGGGTCCGGTCAGATACGCAGTATTTT
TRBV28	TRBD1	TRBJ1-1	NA	CASSSSGTGNRNTEAFF	TGTGCCAGCAGTTCCTCCGGGACAGGGAATAGGAACACTGAAGCTTTCTTT
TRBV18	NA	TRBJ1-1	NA	CASSGTMNTEAFF	TGTGCCAGCTCAGGGACAATGAACACTGAAGCTTTCTTT
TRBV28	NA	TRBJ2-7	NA	CASSFGGDSSYEQYF	TGTGCCAGCAGTTTCGGCGGGGATAGCTCCTACGAGCAGTACTTC
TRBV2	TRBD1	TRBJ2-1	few	CASRTGQGAPYNEQFF	TGTGCCAGCAGGACCGGACAGGGGGCACCCTACAATGAGCAGTTCTTC
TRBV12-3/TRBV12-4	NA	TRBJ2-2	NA	CASSPGVRELFF	TGTGCCAGCAGTCCCGGAGTAAGGGAGCTGTTTTTT
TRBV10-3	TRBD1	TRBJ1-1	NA	CAIRGTEKAFF	TGTGCCATCAGGGGGACAGAAAAAGCTTTCTTT
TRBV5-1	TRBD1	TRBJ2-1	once	CASSLTGQGIDEQFF	TGCGCCAGCAGCCTGACGGGACAGGGTATCGATGAGCAGTTCTTC
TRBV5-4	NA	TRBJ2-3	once	CASSFWATDTQYF	TGTGCCAGCAGCTTCTGGGCCACAGATACGCAGTATTTT
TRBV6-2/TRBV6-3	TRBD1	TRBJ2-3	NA	CASSYGTASTDTQYF	TGTGCCAGCAGTTACGGGACAGCTAGCACAGATACGCAGTATTTT
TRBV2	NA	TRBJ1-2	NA	CASSDDPRVDYGYTF	TGTGCCAGCAGTGATGACCCCAGGGTTGACTATGGCTACACCTTC
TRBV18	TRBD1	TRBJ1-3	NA	CASSQGQTSGNTIYF	TGTGCCAGCTCTCAGGGACAGACCTCTGGAAACACCATATATTTT
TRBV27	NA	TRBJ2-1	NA	CASSFWGVGNNEQFF	TGTGCCAGCAGTTTTTGGGGGGTTGGGAACAATGAGCAGTTCTTC
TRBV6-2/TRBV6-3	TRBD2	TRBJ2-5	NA	CASSYSRTSGGAVETQYF	TGTGCCAGCAGTTACTCTCGGACTAGCGGGGGGGCCGTGGAGACCCAGTACTTC
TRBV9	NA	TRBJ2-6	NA	CASSVPKSPRQLHSGANVLTF	TGTGCCAGCAGCGTACCGAAAAGTCCCAGGCAACTCCACTCTGGGGCCAACGTCCTGACTTTC
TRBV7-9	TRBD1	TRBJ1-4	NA	CASSTRTGRNEKLFF	TGTGCCAGCAGCACACGGACAGGGCGTAATGAAAAACTGTTTTTT
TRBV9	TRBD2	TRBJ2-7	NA	CASSVGTSGGVREQYF	TGTGCCAGCAGCGTTGGGACTAGCGGGGGGGTTCGCGAGCAGTACTTC
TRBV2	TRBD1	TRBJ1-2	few	CASREGGQGGLRYGYTF	TGTGCCAGCAGGGAGGGAGGACAGGGTGGTTTGAGATATGGCTACACCTTC
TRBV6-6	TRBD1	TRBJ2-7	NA	CASMRDRAYEQYF	TGTGCCAGCATGAGGGACAGGGCCTACGAGCAGTACTTC
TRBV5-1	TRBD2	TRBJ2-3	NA	CASSRNPTSGGQSTDTQYF	TGCGCCAGCAGCAGAAACCCGACTAGCGGGGGGCAAAGCACAGATACGCAGTATTTT